This TCR beta chain was recorded in a study of blood T cells in healthy people across ages. Overall study findings and caveats: Naive and antigen-experienced cells could not be conclusively compared, given unsorted PBMCs.

Peripheral blood, about 9.4 milliliters per donor, was collected. Regarding this clonotype: The target antigen is unknown.

PCR was performed a second time for about 7 to 12 cycles using a sample-barcoded 5' primer and a J-beta primer mix. Each cDNA molecule was tagged by a template-switch adaptor with 12 random nucleotides. TCRdb re-called the 5' RACE reads through MiXCR, storing one row per CDR3 protein. The sample yields hundreds of thousands of distinct CDR3 sequences, 58% seen once. The CDR3 has 15 amino acids. Trimming took 6 bases from V and 1 from J, leaving 14 bases between them. The specimen sequenced was blood. This chain uses TRBV12-3 or TRBV12-4 with TRBJ2-3, with D hard to call. This clonotype was obtained from a man aged 55 to 69 in good health. The CDR3 bases are TGTGCCAGCAGCCTATGGGGTAGAGGCACAGATACGCAGTATTTT. This encodes CASSLWGRGTDTQYF.